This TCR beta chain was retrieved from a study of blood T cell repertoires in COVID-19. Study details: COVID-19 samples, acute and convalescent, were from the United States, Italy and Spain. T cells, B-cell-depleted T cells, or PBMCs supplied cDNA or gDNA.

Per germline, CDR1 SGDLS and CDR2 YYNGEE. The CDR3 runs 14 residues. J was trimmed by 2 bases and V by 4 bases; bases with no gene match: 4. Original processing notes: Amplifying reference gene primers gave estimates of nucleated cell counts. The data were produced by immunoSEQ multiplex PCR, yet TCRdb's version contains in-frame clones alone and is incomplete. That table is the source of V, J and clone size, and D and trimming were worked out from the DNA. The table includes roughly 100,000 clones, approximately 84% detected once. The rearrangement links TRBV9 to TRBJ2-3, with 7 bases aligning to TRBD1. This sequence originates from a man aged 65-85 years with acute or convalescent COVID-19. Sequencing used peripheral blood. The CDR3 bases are TGTGCCAGCAGCACTGGGACAGTCACAGATACGCAGTATTTT. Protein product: CASSTGTVTDTQYF.